The TCR beta chain described here comes from a study of blood T cell repertoires in COVID-19. Overall study: COVID-19 samples collected from the United States, Italy and Spain covered acute and convalescent phases. PBMCs, B-cell-depleted T cells, or T cells were the source of the cDNA or gDNA that made up the material.

Assay: immunoSEQ multiplex PCR; the TCRdb copy retains only in-frame clones and omits some. The repertoire has hundreds of thousands of clones, roughly 89% of them found once; the top ten carry about 8.9%. The ends lost 6 bases at V and 5 bases at J; junction bases unmatched: 10. This CDR3 is 16 amino acids long. CDR1 is MNHEY and CDR2 is SVGEGT in the germline V gene. The gene calls are TRBV6-2 or TRBV6-3 and TRBJ2-1; TRBD2 matches at 10 bases. Sequenced input: PBMCs or T cells enriched from blood (not recorded which). The sequence was collected from a woman aged 18-29 years who had recovered from COVID-19. CDR3 in amino acids: CASRPKRGGTHNEQFF. The CDR3 bases are TGTGCCAGCAGGCCTAAGCGGGGGGGTACCCACAATGAGCAGTTCTTC.